These 15 T cell receptor beta chains originate from one sample sequenced in a study of cytomegalovirus exposure and HLA in healthy donors. This PCR relied on a set of 60 Vbeta primers and 13 Jbeta primers. Some clones are missing from TCRdb's copy, which holds only in-frame ones; the method was immunoSEQ multiplex PCR. Among 100,000 or so clones listed, 84% were seen once. Sequenced input: PBMCs. The receptors come from a woman between 18 and 30 years old in good health and CMV-seronegative.

This clone was seen a few times. J is TRBJ1-1 and V is TRBV6-1; TRBD1 matches 8 bases. The CDR3 consists of 16 residues. The germline V gene encodes CDR1 MNHNS and CDR2 SASEGT. J was trimmed by 1 base and V by 1 base; bases with no gene match: 5. CDR3 protein: CASSEGTGWPNTEAFF. Written as DNA, the CDR3 is TGTGCCAGCAGTGAAGGGACAGGGTGGCCGAACACTGAAGCTTTCTTT.

V and J are TRBV10-3 and TRBJ1-6; possible D gene TRBD1, 6 bases. There are 15 residues in the CDR3. The germline CDR1 and CDR2 sequences are ENHRY and SYGVKD. Trimming shortened V by 4 bases and J by 10 bases, and 17 bases separated the two germline ends. CDR3 in DNA: TGTGCCATCAGTGGGCAAGGGGGGGCAGCCTCACCCCTCCACTTT. Its translation: CAISGQGGAASPLHF.

The V gene is TRBV27, the J gene TRBJ2-1; the D gene is possibly TRBD2 (6 bases). V dropped 4 bases and J dropped 9 bases, with 10 bases sitting between them. This CDR3 region has 12 residues. From germline, CDR1 is MNHEY and CDR2 SMNVEV (reference sequence). CDR3 DNA: TGTGCCAGCAGTTCTGGCGGGACTGAGCAGTTCTTC. It codes for CASSSGGTEQFF.

V and J are TRBV5-1 and TRBJ2-3; TRBD1 is a possible D gene (5 bases). V was pared by 4 bases and J by 0 bases, with 15 bases between. This CDR3 has 16 residues. CDR1 is SGHRS and CDR2 is YFSETQ in the germline V gene. The CDR3 DNA sequence: TGCGCCAGCAGCCCATGGGGCCAGGCTAGCACAGATACGCAGTATTTT. Translated: CASSPWGQASTDTQYF.

The chain carries TRBV6-7 and TRBJ1-5; D may be TRBD1 (5 bases). TRBV6-7 is an ORF for which the function is uncertain. The CDR3 contains 13 residues. V was cut by 7 bases and J by 8 bases, with 15 bases left in between. This CDR3 reads CASKVLGGKPQHF. The DNA for the CDR3 is TGTGCCAGCAAAGTTCTGGGGGGGAAGCCCCAGCATTTT.

This clone was seen a single time. The chain couples TRBV7-9 to TRBJ2-3; 7 nucleotides agree with TRBD2. The trim removed 1 base at V and 0 bases at J, leaving 1 base unmatched. The CDR3 loop spans 15 amino acids. The germline V gene encodes CDR1 SEHNR and CDR2 FQNEAQ (reference sequence). CDR3 bases: TGTGCCAGCAGCTTAGGCGGGAGAAGCACAGATACGCAGTATTTT. Protein product: CASSLGGRSTDTQYF.

The chain has TRBV7-2 and TRBJ1-6; 11 bases map to TRBD1. The V gene's germline CDR1 is SGHTA and CDR2 FQGNSA. The CDR3 has 15 residues. J lost 7 bases, V lost 5 bases, and 4 bases had no gene match. The CDR3 sequence is CASSRDRGRNSPLHF. CDR3 sequence (DNA): TGTGCCAGCAGCCGGGACAGGGGGAGGAATTCACCCCTCCACTTT.

V usage is TRBV11-2 and J usage is TRBJ1-1; 11 bases match TRBD1. CDR1 and CDR2 (germline): SGHAT, FQNNGV. The CDR3 runs 17 residues. The V segment lost 3 bases and the J segment 4 bases; nucleotides outside the gene matches: 10. CDR3 bases: TGTGCCAGCAGCTTGGGACAGGGGGGGGTTTTGAGCACTGAAGCTTTCTTT. This translates into CASSLGQGGVLSTEAFF.

This clone turned up a few times. The CDR3 is CASSQWAGSPEGEQYF. The CDR3 DNA follows: TGTGCCAGCAGCCAGTGGGCAGGGTCACCCGAAGGGGAGCAGTACTTC. The chain carries TRBV5-4 and TRBJ2-7, with a possible D match to TRBD1 (5 bases). The V end lost 4 bases, the J end lost 7 bases, and 24 bases lay between the germline ends. The germline CDR1 and CDR2 sequences are SGHNT and YYREEE (reference sequence). This CDR3 spans 16 amino acids.

This clone was counted a few times. This chain uses TRBV5-1 with TRBJ1-3; the match to TRBD1 covers 9 bases. CDR1 SGHRS and CDR2 YFSETQ come from the germline V gene. The CDR3 contains 17 residues. The J segment lost 0 bases and the V segment lost 2 bases, leaving 6 bases of the junction unmatched. CDR3 loop: CASSFEGTGISGNTIYF. The CDR3 coding sequence is TGCGCCAGCAGCTTCGAGGGGACAGGGATCTCTGGAAACACCATATATTTT.

The chain has TRBV28 and TRBJ2-5; 14 bases fit TRBD2. From germline, CDR1 is MDHEN and CDR2 SYDVKM. The CDR3 consists of 18 residues. Trimming took 3 bases from V and 3 from J; bases not matched to a gene: 9. CDR3 sequence reads: CASSLFIGTSGSKETQYF. The CDR3 bases are TGTGCCAGCAGTTTGTTCATCGGGACTAGCGGGAGTAAAGAGACCCAGTACTTC.

The V call is TRBV19, the J call TRBJ2-2, with TRBD2 as a possible D gene (7 bases). The CDR3 is made up of 14 amino acids. CDR1 is LNHDA and CDR2 is SQIVND in the germline V gene (reference sequence). Trimming pared 11 bases from V and 6 bases from J, leaving 19 bases between. The DNA for the CDR3 is TGTGCCGTACGCAAGGGGGGGGACGCCGGGGAGCTGTTTTTT. Protein: CAVRKGGDAGELFF.

J is TRBJ2-3 and V is TRBV7-2; TRBD1 is a possible D gene (6 bases). V was cut by 2 bases and J by 3 bases, with 15 bases left in between. The CDR3 runs 16 residues. CDR1 and CDR2 (germline): SGHTA, FQGNSA. In nucleotides, the CDR3 is TGTGCCAGCAGCTTACAGGGGCATTTTACTACAGATACGCAGTATTTT. Translating it yields CASSLQGHFTTDTQYF.

V usage is TRBV6-5 and J usage is TRBJ1-1; maybe TRBD1 (5 bases). Trimming pared 1 base from V and 7 bases from J, leaving 13 bases between. The germline CDR1 and CDR2 sequences are MNHEY and SVGAGI. The CDR3 spans 14 residues. The CDR3 spells CASSYWARGSEAFF. For the CDR3, the DNA is TGTGCCAGCAGTTACTGGGCAAGGGGAAGTGAAGCTTTCTTT.

This chain joins TRBV28 and TRBJ1-2; D is unresolved. Germline CDR1 MDHEN, CDR2 SYDVKM. Trimming removed 3 bases from V and 8 bases from J, with 25 bases in between. The CDR3 loop spans 17 amino acids. The CDR3 region is CASSFRQDLGERLGYTF. The CDR3 DNA follows: TGTGCCAGCAGTTTTCGTCAGGACCTTGGGGAGAGGTTAGGCTACACCTTC.